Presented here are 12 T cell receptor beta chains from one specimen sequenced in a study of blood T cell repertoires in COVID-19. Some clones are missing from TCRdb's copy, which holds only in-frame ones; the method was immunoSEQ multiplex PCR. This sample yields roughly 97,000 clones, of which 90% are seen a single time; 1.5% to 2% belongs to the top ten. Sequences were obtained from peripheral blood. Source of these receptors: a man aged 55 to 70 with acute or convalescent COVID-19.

CDR3 in amino acids: CASSLEPGQDLYEQYF. The CDR3 bases are TGCGCCAGCAGCTTGGAACCGGGACAGGACCTCTACGAGCAGTACTTC. The J gene is TRBJ2-7, the V gene TRBV5-1; 8 bases fit TRBD1. The CDR3 has 16 residues. Germline V gene data show CDR1 as SGHRS and CDR2 as YFSETQ. V gave up 0 bases and J gave up 3 bases; unmatched junction bases: 8.

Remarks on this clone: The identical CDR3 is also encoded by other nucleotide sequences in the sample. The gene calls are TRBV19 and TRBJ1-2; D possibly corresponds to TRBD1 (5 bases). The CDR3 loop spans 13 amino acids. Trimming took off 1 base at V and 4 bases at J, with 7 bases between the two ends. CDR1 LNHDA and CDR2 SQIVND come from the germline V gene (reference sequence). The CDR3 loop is CASSIGGVYGYTF. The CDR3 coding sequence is TGTGCCAGTAGTATAGGGGGGGTCTATGGCTACACCTTC.

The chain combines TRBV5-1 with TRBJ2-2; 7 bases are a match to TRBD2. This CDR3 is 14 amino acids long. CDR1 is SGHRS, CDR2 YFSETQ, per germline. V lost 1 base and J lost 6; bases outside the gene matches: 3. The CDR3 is CASSLRGDSGELFF. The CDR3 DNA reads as TGCGCCAGCAGCTTGCGGGGGGATTCCGGGGAGCTGTTTTTT.

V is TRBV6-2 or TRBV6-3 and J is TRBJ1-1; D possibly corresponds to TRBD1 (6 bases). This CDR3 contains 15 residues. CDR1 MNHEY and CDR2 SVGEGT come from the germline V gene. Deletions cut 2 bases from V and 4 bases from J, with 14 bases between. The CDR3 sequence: CASSYGGRIVTEAFF. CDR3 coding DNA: TGTGCCAGCAGTTACGGGGGCAGGATCGTCACTGAAGCTTTCTTT.

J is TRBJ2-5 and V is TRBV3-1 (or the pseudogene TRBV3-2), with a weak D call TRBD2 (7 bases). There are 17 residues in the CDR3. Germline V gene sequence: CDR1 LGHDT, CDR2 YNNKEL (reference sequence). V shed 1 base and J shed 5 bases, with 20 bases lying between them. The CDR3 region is CASSQGGGGARAETQYF. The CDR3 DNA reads TGTGCCAGCAGCCAAGGAGGTGGGGGGGCCCGGGCTGAGACCCAGTACTTC.

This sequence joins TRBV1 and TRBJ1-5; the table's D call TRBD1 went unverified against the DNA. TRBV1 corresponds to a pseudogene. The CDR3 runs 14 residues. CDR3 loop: CTSSQDEGRGPQHF. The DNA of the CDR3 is TGCACCAGCAGCCAAGATGAAGGCAGGGGTCCCCAGCATTTT.

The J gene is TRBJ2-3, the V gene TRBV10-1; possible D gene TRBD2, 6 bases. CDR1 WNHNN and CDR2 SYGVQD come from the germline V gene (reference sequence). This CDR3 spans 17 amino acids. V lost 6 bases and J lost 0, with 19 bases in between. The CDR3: CASSLSLGGTSTDTQYF. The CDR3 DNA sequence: TGCGCCAGCAGCCTATCTCTGGGGGGTACCAGCACAGATACGCAGTATTTT.

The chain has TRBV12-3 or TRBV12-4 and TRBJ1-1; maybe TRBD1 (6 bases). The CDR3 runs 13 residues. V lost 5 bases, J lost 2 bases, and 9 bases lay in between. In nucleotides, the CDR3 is TGTGCCAGCAGTGGGGGACATAACACTGAAGCTTTCTTT. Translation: CASSGGHNTEAFF.

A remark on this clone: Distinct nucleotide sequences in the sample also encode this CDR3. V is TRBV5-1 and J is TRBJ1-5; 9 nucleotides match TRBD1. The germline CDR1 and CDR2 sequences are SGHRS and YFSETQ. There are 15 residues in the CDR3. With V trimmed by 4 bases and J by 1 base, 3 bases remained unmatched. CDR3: CASSRTGESNQPQHF. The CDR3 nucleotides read TGCGCCAGCAGCCGGACAGGGGAAAGCAATCAGCCCCAGCATTTT.

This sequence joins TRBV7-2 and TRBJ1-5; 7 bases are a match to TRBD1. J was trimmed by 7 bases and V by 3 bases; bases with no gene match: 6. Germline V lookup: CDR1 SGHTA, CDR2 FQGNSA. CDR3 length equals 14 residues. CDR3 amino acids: CASSFNRGGQPQHF. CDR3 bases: TGTGCCAGCAGCTTCAACAGGGGCGGGCAGCCCCAGCATTTT. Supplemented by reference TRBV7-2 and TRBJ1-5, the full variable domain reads GAGVSQSPSNKVTEKGKDVELRCDPISGHTALYWYRQSLGQGLEFLIYFQGNSAPDKSGLPSDRFSAERTGGSVSTLTIQRTQQEDSAVYLCASSFNRGGQPQHFGDGTRLSIL.

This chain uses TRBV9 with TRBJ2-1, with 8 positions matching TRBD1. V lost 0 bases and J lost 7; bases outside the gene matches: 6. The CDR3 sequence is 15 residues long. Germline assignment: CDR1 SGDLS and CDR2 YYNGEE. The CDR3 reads CASSVALQGANEQFF. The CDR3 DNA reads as TGTGCCAGCAGCGTAGCTTTGCAGGGGGCTAATGAGCAGTTCTTC.

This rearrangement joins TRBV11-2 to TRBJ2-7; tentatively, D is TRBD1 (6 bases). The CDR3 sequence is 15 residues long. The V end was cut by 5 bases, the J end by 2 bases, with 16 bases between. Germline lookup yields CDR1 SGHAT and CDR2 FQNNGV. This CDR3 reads CASSPEQGFPYEQYF. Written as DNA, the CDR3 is TGTGCCAGCAGCCCAGAACAGGGTTTTCCCTACGAGCAGTACTTC.